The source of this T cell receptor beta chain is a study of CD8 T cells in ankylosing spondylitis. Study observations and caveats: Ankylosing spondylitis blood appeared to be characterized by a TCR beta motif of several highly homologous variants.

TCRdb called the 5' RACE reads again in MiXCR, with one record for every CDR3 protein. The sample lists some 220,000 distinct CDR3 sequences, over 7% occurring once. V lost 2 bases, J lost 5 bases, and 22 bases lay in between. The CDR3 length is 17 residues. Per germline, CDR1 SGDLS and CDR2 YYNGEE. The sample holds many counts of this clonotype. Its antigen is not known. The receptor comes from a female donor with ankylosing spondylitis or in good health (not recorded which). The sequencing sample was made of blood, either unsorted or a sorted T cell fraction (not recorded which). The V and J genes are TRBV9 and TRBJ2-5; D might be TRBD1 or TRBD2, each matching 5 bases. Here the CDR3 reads CASSVTSGGIFGETQYF. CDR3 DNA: TGTGCCAGCAGCGTGACCTCTGGGGGAATCTTCGGTGAGACCCAGTACTTC.